A single sample is the source of the 7 T cell receptor beta chains below, sequenced in a study of T cells in severe cutaneous drug reactions. The patients sequenced had a carbamazepine-induced Stevens-Johnson syndrome or toxic epidermal necrolysis reaction. TCR subtype-specific primers in iRepertoire multiplex PCR prepared libraries for bulk and single-cell sequencing. Following a re-call of the multiplex PCR reads, TCRdb has one entry per CDR3 protein and lacks DNA. Found here are approximately 7,600 distinct CDR3 sequences; the top ten clones hold around 26%. The specimen sequenced was cells from a skin blister. The receptors stem from a human donor with a severe cutaneous adverse drug reaction.

The genes are TRBV20-1 and TRBJ2-5; TCRdb's D call, TRBD1, is unchecked because there is no DNA. CDR1 is DFQATT and CDR2 is SNEGSKA in the germline V gene (reference sequence). This CDR3 region has 14 residues. The CDR3: CSAPPGQAQETQYF.

The chain uses TRBV12-3 or TRBV12-4 and TRBJ2-2; TCRdb outputs TRBD2, but without DNA this stays unchecked. The CDR3 spans 13 residues. CDR3 residues: CASSELHGGLLIF.

The rearrangement uses TRBV6-2 or TRBV6-3 and TRBJ2-2; the TCRdb call, TRBD1, lacks DNA for checking. From germline, CDR1 is MNHEY and CDR2 SVGEGT. CDR3 length: 12 amino acids. The CDR3 loop reads CALGPMTGELFF.

The V gene is TRBV6-1, the J gene TRBJ2-3; TCRdb gives TRBD2 as the D gene, but with no DNA this cannot be confirmed. Germline CDR1 reads MNHNS; CDR2 reads SASEGT. The CDR3 covers 16 residues. This chain's CDR3 is CASSVGSGISTDTQYF.

This clonotype is classed as medium-sized by frequency. This chain connects TRBV9 to TRBJ2-5; without DNA, the TCRdb call of TRBD1 cannot be checked. Germline lookup yields CDR1 SGDLS and CDR2 YYNGEE. The CDR3 is 14 amino acids. The chain's CDR3 is CASSGTGFGETQYF.

The CDR3 spells CASSPEEGLDYNEQFF. This rearrangement joins TRBV14 to TRBJ2-1; TCRdb picks TRBD2, but there is no DNA to check that call. CDR1 is SGHDN, CDR2 FVKESK, per germline. The CDR3 consists of 16 residues.

The genes are TRBV5-4 and TRBJ2-7; TCRdb calls TRBD1, which cannot be checked without DNA. The CDR3 length is 17 residues. Germline V gives CDR1 SGHNT, CDR2 YYREEE (reference sequence). CDR3 loop: CASSRPAGTGISYEQYF.